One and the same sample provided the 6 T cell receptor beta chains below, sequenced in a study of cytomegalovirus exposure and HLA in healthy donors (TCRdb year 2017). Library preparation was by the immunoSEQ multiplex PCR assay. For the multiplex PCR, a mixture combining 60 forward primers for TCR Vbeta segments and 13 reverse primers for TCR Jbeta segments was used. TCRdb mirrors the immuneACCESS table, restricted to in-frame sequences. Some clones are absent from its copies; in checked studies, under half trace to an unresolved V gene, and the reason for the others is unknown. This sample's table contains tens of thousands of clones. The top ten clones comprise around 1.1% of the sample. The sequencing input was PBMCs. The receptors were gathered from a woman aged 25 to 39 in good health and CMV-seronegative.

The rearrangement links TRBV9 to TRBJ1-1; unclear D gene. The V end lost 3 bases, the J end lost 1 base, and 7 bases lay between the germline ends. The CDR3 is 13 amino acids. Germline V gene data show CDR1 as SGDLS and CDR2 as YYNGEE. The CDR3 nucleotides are TGTGCCAGCAGCGGAGGATCGAACACTGAAGCTTTCTTT. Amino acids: CASSGGSNTEAFF.

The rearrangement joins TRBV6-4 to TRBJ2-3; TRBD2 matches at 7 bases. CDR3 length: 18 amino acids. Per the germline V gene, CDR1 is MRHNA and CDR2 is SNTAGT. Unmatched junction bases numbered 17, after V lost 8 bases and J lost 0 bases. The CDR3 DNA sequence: TGTGCCAGCCCTCCTGTCGGAGCGGGGATTCCTAGCACAGATACGCAGTATTTT. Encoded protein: CASPPVGAGIPSTDTQYF.

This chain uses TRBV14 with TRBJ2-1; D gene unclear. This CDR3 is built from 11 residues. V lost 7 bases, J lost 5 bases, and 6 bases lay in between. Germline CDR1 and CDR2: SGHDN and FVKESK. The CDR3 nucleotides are TGTGCCAGCACTAGTCACAATGAGCAGTTCTTC. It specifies CASTSHNEQFF.

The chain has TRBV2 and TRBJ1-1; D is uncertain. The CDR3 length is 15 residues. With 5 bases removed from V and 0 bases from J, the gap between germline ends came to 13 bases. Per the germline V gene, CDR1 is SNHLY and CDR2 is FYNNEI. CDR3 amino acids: CASSLLRRLNTEAFF. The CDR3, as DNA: TGTGCCAGCAGTCTCCTTCGGAGATTGAACACTGAAGCTTTCTTT.

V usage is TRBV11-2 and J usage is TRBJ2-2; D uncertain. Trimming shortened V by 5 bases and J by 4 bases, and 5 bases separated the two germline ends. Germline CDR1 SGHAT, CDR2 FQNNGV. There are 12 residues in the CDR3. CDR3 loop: CASSRATGELFF. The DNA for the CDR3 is TGTGCCAGCAGCCGCGCCACCGGGGAGCTGTTTTTT.

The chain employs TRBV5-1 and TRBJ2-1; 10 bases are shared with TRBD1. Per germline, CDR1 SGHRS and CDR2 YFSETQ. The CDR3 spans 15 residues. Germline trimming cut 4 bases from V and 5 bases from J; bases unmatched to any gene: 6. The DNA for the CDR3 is TGCGCCAGCAGCCCTGACAGGGGGCAACACAATGAGCAGTTCTTC. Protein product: CASSPDRGQHNEQFF. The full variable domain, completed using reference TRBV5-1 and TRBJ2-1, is KAGVTQTPRYLIKTRGQQVTLSCSPISGHRSVSWYQQTPGQGLQFLFEYFSETQRNKGNFPGRFSGRQFSNSRSEMNVSTLELGDSALYLCASSPDRGQHNEQFFGPGTRLTVL.